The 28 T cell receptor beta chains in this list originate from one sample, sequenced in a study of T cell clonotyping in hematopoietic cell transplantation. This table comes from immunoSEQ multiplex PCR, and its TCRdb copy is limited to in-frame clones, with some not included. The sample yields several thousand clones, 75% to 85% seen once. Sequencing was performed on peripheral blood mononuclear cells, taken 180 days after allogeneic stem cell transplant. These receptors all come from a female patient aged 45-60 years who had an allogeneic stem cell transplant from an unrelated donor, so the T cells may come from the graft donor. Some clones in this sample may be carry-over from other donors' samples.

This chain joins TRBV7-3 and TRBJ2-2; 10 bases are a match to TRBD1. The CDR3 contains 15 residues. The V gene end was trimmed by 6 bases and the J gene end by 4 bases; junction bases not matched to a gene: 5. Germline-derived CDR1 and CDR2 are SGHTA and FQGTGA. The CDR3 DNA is TGTGCCAGCAGACGGACAGGGGGAAGCACCGGGGAGCTGTTTTTT. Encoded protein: CASRRTGGSTGELFF. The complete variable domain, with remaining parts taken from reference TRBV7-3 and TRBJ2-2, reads GAGVSQTPSNKVTEKGKYVELRCDPISGHTALYWYRQSLGQGPEFLIYFQGTGAADDSGLPNDRFFAVRPEGSVSTLKIQRTERGDSAVYLCASRRTGGSTGELFFGEGSRLTVL.

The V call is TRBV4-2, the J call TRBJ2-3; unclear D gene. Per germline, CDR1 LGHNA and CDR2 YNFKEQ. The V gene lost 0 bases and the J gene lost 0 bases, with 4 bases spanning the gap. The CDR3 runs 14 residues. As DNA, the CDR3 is TGTGCCAGCAGCCAAGAAGAGAGCACAGATACGCAGTATTTT. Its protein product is CASSQEESTDTQYF.

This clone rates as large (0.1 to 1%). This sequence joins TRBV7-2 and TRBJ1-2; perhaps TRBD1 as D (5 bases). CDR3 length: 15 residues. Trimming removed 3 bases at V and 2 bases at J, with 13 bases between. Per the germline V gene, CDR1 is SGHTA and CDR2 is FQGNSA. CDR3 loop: CASSLNRQPNYGYTF. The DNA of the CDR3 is TGTGCCAGCAGCTTGAACCGACAGCCGAACTATGGCTACACCTTC.

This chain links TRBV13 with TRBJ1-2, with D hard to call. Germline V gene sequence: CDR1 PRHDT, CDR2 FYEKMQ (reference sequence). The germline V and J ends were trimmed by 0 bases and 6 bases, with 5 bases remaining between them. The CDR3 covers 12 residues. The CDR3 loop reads CASSLGGDGYTF. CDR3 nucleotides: TGTGCCAGCAGCTTAGGTGGGGATGGCTACACCTTC. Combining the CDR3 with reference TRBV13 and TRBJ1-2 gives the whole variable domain AAGVIQSPRHLIKEKRETATLKCYPIPRHDTVYWYQQGPGQDPQFLISFYEKMQSDKGSIPDRFSAQQFSDYHSELNMSSLELGDSALYFCASSLGGDGYTFGSGTRLTVV.

The chain's CDR3 is CASSQGLAGGPSTGELFF. The CDR3 bases are TGCGCCAGCAGCCAAGGATTAGCGGGAGGGCCGAGCACCGGGGAGCTGTTTTTT. This chain links TRBV4-1 with TRBJ2-2, with 11 bases that match TRBD2. Unmatched junction bases numbered 8, after V lost 1 base and J lost 4 bases. Germline V gene sequence: CDR1 MGHRA, CDR2 YSYEKL. CDR3 length equals 18 residues.

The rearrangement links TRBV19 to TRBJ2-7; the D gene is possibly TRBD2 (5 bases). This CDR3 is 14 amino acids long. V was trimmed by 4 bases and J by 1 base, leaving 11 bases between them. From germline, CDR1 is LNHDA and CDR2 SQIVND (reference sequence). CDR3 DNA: TGTGCCAGTAGTACTTATTGGGAGTCCTACGAGCAGTACTTC. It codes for CASSTYWESYEQYF.

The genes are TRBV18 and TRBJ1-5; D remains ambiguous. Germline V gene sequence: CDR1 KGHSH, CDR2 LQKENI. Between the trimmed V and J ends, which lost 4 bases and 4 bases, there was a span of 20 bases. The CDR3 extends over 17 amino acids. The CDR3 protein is CASSRRTAQKLNQPQHF. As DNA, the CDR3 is TGTGCCAGCTCACGCAGAACTGCCCAAAAACTAAATCAGCCCCAGCATTTT.

CDR3 DNA sequence: TGTGCCAGCAGCTTACAGGGGATGGTCACAGATACGCAGTATTTT. It translates to CASSLQGMVTDTQYF. V usage is TRBV7-2 and J usage is TRBJ2-3, with a tentative D call TRBD1 (6 bases). There are 15 residues in the CDR3. In germline, CDR1 is SGHTA, CDR2 FQGNSA. Trimming removed 2 bases from V and 2 bases from J, with 11 bases in between.

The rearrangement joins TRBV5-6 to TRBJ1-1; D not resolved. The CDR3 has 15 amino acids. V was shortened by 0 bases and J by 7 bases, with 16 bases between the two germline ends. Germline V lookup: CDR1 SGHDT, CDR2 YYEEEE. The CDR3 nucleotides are TGTGCCAGCAGCTTGGCCGGTGGGCCGCGCGGTGAAGCTTTCTTT. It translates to CASSLAGGPRGEAFF.

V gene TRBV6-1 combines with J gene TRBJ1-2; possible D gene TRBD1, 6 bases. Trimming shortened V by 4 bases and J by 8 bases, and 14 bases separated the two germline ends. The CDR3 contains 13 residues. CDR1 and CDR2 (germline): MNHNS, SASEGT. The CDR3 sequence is CASSVRDKEGYTF. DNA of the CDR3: TGTGCCAGCAGTGTCCGGGACAAGGAAGGCTACACCTTC.

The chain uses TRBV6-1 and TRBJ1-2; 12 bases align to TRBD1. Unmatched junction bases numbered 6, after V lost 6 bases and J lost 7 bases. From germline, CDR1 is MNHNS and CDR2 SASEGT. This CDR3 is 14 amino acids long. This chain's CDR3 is CASRGQGAESGYTF. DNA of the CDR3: TGTGCCAGCAGGGGACAGGGGGCTGAGTCTGGCTACACCTTC.

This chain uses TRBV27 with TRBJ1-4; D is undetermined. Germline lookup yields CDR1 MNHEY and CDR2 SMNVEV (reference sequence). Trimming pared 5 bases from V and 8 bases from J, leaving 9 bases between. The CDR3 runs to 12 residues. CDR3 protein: CASSLDREKLFF. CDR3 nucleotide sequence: TGTGCCAGCAGTCTAGACCGGGAAAAACTGTTTTTT.

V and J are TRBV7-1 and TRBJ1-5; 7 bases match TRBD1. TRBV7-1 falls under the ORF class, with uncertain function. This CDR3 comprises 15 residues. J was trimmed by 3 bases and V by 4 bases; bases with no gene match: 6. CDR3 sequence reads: CASSLAGTDNQPQHF. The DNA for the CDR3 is TGTGCCAGCAGCTTAGCAGGGACAGACAATCAGCCCCAGCATTTT.

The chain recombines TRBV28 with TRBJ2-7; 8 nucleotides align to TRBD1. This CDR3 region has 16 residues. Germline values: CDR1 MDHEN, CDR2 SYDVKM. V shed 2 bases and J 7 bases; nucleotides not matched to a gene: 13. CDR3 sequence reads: CASSLRSQGVWREQYF. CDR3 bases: TGTGCCAGCAGTTTACGATCACAGGGGGTCTGGAGGGAGCAGTACTTC.

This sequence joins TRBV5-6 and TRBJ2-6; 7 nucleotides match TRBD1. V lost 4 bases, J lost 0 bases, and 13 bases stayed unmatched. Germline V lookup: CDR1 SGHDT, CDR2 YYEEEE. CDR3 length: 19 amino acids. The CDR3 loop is CASSEVGDSFSSGANVLTF. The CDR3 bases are TGTGCCAGCAGCGAAGTAGGGGACAGCTTCAGCTCTGGGGCCAACGTCCTGACTTTC.

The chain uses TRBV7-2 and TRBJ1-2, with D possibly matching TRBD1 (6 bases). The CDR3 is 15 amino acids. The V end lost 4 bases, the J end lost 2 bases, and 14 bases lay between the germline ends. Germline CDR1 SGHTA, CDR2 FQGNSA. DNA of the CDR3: TGTGCCAGCAGCTCCCAACGGACAGCCAACTATGGCTACACCTTC. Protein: CASSSQRTANYGYTF. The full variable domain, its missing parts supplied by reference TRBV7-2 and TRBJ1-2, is GAGVSQSPSNKVTEKGKDVELRCDPISGHTALYWYRQSLGQGLEFLIYFQGNSAPDKSGLPSDRFSAERTGGSVSTLTIQRTQQEDSAVYLCASSSQRTANYGYTFGSGTRLTVV.

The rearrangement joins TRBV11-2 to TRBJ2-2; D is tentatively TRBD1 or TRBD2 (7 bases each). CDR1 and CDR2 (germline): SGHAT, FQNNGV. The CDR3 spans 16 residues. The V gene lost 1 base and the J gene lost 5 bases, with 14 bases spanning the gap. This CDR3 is CASSLGDQGGTGELFF. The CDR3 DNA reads TGTGCCAGCAGCTTAGGAGACCAGGGGGGGACCGGGGAGCTGTTTTTT.

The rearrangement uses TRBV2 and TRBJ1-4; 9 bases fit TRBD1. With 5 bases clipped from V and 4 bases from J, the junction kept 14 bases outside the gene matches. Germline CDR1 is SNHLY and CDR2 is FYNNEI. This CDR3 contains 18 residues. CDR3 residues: CASSFRDRVGFRNEKLFF. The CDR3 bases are TGTGCCAGCAGTTTCAGGGACAGGGTGGGCTTCCGTAATGAAAAACTGTTTTTT.

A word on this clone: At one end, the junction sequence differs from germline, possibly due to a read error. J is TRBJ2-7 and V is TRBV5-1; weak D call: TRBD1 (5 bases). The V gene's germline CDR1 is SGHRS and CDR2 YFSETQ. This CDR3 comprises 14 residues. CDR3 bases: TGTGCCAGCAGCTCGGAATTCAGGGCTTACGAGCAGTACTTC. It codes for CASSSEFRAYEQYF.

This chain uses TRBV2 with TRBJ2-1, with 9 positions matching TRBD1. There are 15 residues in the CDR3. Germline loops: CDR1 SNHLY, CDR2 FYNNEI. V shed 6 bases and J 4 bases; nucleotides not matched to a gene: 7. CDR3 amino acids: CASRGGQGNYNEQFF. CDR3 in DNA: TGTGCCAGCAGGGGGGGACAGGGCAATTACAATGAGCAGTTCTTC. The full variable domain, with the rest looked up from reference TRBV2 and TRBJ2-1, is EPEVTQTPSHQVTQMGQEVILRCVPISNHLYFYWYRQILGQKVEFLVSFYNNEISEKSEIFDDQFSVERPDGSNFTLKIRSTKLEDSAMYFCASRGGQGNYNEQFFGPGTRLTVL.

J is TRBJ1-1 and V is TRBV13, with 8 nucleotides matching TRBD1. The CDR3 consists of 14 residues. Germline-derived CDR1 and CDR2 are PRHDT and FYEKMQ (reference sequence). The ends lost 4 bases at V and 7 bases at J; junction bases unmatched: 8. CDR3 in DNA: TGTGCCAGCAGCTCGACCGGGACAGGCAGTGAAGCTTTCTTT. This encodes CASSSTGTGSEAFF.

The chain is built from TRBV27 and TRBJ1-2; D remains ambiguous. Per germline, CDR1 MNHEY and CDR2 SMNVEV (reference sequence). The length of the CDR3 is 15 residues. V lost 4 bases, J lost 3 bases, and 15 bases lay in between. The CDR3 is CASSSDPHGDYGYTF. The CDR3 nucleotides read TGTGCCAGCAGTTCCGACCCCCACGGTGACTATGGCTACACCTTC.

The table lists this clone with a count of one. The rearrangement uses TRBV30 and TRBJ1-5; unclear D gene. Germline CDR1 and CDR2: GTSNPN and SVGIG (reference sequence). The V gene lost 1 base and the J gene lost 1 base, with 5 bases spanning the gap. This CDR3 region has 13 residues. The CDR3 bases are TGTGCCTGGAGTGCTCGGAGCAATCAGCCCCAGCATTTT. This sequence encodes CAWSARSNQPQHF.

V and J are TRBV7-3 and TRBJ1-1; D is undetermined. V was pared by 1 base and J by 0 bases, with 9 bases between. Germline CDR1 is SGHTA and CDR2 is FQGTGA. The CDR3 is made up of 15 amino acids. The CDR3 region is CASSLMGVMNTEAFF. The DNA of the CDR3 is TGTGCCAGCAGCTTAATGGGCGTGATGAACACTGAAGCTTTCTTT.

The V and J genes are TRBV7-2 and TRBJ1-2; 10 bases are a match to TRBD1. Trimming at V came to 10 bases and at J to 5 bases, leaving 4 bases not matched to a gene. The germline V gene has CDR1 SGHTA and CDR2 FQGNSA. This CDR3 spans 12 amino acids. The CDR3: CATAGQGYGYTF. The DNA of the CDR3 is TGTGCCACTGCGGGACAGGGGTATGGCTACACCTTC.

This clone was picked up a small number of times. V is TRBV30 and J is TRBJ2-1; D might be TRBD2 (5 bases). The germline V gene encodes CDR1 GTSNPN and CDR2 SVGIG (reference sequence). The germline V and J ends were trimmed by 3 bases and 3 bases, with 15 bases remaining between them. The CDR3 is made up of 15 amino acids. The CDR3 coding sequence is TGTGCCTGGAGAGACATTCGGAGGATCTACAATGAGCAGTTCTTC. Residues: CAWRDIRRIYNEQFF.

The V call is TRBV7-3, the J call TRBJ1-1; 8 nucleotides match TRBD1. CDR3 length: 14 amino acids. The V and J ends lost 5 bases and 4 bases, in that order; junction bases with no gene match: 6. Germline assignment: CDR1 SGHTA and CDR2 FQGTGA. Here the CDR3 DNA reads TGTGCCAGCAGCCTCGAACAGGGGGGCACTGAAGCTTTCTTT. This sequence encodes CASSLEQGGTEAFF. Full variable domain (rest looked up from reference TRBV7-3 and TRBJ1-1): GAGVSQTPSNKVTEKGKYVELRCDPISGHTALYWYRQSLGQGPEFLIYFQGTGAADDSGLPNDRFFAVRPEGSVSTLKIQRTERGDSAVYLCASSLEQGGTEAFFGQGTRLTVV.

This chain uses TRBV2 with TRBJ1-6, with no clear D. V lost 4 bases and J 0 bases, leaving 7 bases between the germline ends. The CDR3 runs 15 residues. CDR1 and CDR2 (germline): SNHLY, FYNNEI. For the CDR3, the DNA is TGTGCCAGCAGTGTGCAGAGCTCCTATAATTCACCCCTCCACTTT. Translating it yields CASSVQSSYNSPLHF.